A selection of T cell receptor beta chains follows, all from one sample in a study of T cells in Graves' hyperthyroidism and ophthalmopathy. TCRdb fed the multiplex PCR reads into MiXCR, producing one record per CDR3 protein. This table has approximately 530,000 distinct CDR3 sequences, 15% to 20% appearing once. Sequencing was carried out using blood. All receptors come from a young woman with Graves' hyperthyroidism. CDR3s include the opening cysteine and the closing phenylalanine or tryptophan. Each record gives: CDR3 length, J gene, clone size, D gene, V gene, CDR3 protein, CDR3 DNA. The D gene is left open where the match is weak. Some rows have no size entry. The others give once, few or many, or a class for an expanded clone.

>16|TRBJ1-4|-|-|TRBV15
CATSRRLGATNEKLFF
TGTGCCACCAGCAGACGGCTTGGGGCAACTAATGAAAAACTGTTTTTT
>14|TRBJ2-5|few|-|TRBV3-1
CASSQWQDWETQYF
TGTGCCAGCAGCCAATGGCAGGATTGGGAGACCCAGTACTTC
>14|TRBJ2-3|once|-|TRBV6-5
CASKFGESTNTQDF
TGTGCCAGCAAGTTCGGGGAAAGCACAAATACGCAGGATTTT
>13|TRBJ1-2|few|TRBD1|TRBV4-1
CASTRQGNYGYTF
TGCGCCAGCACTCGACAGGGGAACTATGGCTACACCTTC
>15|TRBJ2-7|-|TRBD1|TRBV20-1
CSARVRDRGRYEQYF
TGCAGTGCTAGAGTTAGGGACAGGGGGAGATACGAGCAGTACTTC
>13|TRBJ2-7|few|TRBD2|TRBV9
CASSVEGLAEQYF
TGTGCCAGCAGCGTAGAGGGACTAGCGGAGCAGTACTTC
>12|TRBJ2-5|-|-|TRBV29-1
CSVEPGRETQYF
TGCAGCGTTGAACCCGGAAGAGAGACCCAGTACTTC
>15|TRBJ2-7|-|-|TRBV3-1
CASSHGSKMTYEQYF
TGTGCCAGCAGCCATGGGAGTAAGATGACCTACGAGCAGTACTTC
>13|TRBJ1-4|many|-|TRBV20-1
CSARSGADEKLFF
TGCAGTGCTAGGAGCGGGGCAGATGAAAAACTGTTTTTT
>12|TRBJ2-5|-|-|TRBV6-1
CASRRVGETQYF
TGTGCCAGCAGGAGGGTTGGGGAGACCCAGTACTTC
>13|TRBJ2-1|-|TRBD2|TRBV11-2
CASRMGGGDEQFF
TGTGCCAGCAGGATGGGGGGGGGGGATGAGCAGTTCTTC
>15|TRBJ2-3|many|TRBD2|TRBV3-1
CASSQIAGRGDTQYF
TGTGCCAGCAGCCAAATAGCGGGGAGGGGAGATACGCAGTATTTT
>15|TRBJ2-7|many|-|TRBV18
CASSPERGLATEQYF
TGTGCCAGCTCACCAGAGCGTGGGCTCGCTACGGAGCAGTACTTC
>12|TRBJ2-1|many|TRBD2|TRBV2
CANRLAGNEQFF
TGTGCCAACCGACTAGCGGGAAATGAGCAGTTCTTC
>17|TRBJ1-5|-|-|TRBV2
CASSEGGAPGSNQPQHF
TGTGCCAGCAGTGAGGGTGGGGCGCCGGGAAGCAATCAGCCCCAGCATTTT
>17|TRBJ2-1|many|TRBD1|TRBV7-2
CASSLDIRQGAYNEQFF
TGTGCCAGCAGCTTAGACATACGGCAGGGGGCCTACAATGAGCAGTTCTTC
>14|TRBJ2-7|-|TRBD1|TRBV20-1
CSATDRRSSYEQYF
TGCAGTGCTACGGACAGGAGGAGCTCCTACGAGCAGTACTTC
>13|TRBJ2-5|many|TRBD2|TRBV28
CAIQTSGMETQYF
TGTGCCATTCAGACTAGCGGGATGGAGACCCAGTACTTC
>13|TRBJ2-2|few|-|TRBV7-9
CASSLGAAGELFF
TGTGCCAGCAGCTTAGGGGCCGCCGGGGAGCTGTTTTTT
>15|TRBJ1-1|few|TRBD1|TRBV6-2/TRBV6-3
CASRELRGRNTEAFF
TGTGCCAGCAGAGAACTCAGGGGGCGGAACACTGAAGCTTTCTTT
>14|TRBJ2-7|-|-|TRBV14
CASSQVRLLGEQYF
TGTGCCAGCAGCCAAGTACGTCTCCTAGGGGAGCAGTACTTC
>12|TRBJ2-7|-|TRBD2|TRBV20-1
CSALAGDYEQYF
TGCAGTGCCCTAGCGGGGGACTACGAGCAGTACTTC
>16|TRBJ2-2|few|-|TRBV12-3/TRBV12-4
CASRHPGTENTGELFF
TGTGCCAGCCGACACCCCGGGACGGAGAACACCGGGGAGCTGTTTTTT
>13|TRBJ2-2|-|-|TRBV25-1
CASRDSFTGELFF
TGTGCCAGCAGGGACAGTTTCACCGGGGAGCTGTTTTTT
>13|TRBJ2-1|many|-|TRBV2
CASSYGSYNEQFF
TGTGCCAGCAGCTACGGATCCTACAATGAGCAGTTCTTC
>15|TRBJ1-2|-|-|TRBV19
CASSIQDSYNYGYTF
TGTGCCAGTAGTATCCAGGATTCCTATAACTATGGCTACACCTTC
>15|TRBJ2-3|few|-|TRBV3-1
CASSLLESGTDTQYF
TGTGCCAGCAGCCTATTAGAAAGTGGAACAGATACGCAGTATTTT
>15|TRBJ2-3|many|TRBD2|TRBV12-3/TRBV12-4
CASSRTSGSTDTQYF
TGTGCCAGCAGTCGGACTAGCGGATCCACAGATACGCAGTATTTT
>14|TRBJ2-7|many|TRBD2|TRBV7-2
CASSRPGGGHEQYF
TGTGCCAGCAGCCGCCCCGGGGGGGGCCACGAGCAGTACTTC
>18|TRBJ2-3|many|TRBD2|TRBV7-2
CASSLALAGTPSTDTQYF
TGTGCCAGCAGCTTAGCCCTAGCGGGGACACCTAGCACAGATACGCAGTATTTT
>14|TRBJ2-1|many|-|TRBV10-3
CAISGKGLANEQFF
TGTGCCATCAGTGGGAAGGGACTGGCCAATGAGCAGTTCTTC
>14|TRBJ2-7|few|-|TRBV14
CASSQDRGTDEQYF
TGTGCCAGCAGCCAAGATCGGGGTACGGACGAGCAGTACTTC
>17|TRBJ1-6|few|TRBD1|TRBV4-3
CASSQDTGAGGTSPLHF
TGCGCCAGCAGCCAAGATACCGGGGCAGGGGGCACTTCACCCCTCCACTTT